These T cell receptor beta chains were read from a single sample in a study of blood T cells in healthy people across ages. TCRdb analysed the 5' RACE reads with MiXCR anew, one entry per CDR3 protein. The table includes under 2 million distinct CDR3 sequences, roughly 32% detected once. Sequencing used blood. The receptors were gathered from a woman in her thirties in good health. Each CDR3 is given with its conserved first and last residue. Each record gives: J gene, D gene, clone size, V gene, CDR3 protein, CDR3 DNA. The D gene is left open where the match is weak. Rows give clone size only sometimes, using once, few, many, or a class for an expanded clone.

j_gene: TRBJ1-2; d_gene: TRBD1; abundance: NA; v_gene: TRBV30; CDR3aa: CAWSVPGGLSYGYTF; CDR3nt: TGTGCCTGGAGTGTACCAGGGGGCCTCTCCTATGGCTACACCTTC
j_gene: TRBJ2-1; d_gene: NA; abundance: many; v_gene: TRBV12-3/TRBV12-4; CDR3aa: CASSRSVDLNEQFF; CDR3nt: TGTGCCAGCAGCCGTTCGGTAGACTTGAATGAGCAGTTCTTC
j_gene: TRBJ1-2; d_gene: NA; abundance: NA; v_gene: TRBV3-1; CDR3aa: CASSQEGPGLNYGYTF; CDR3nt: TGCGCCAGCAGCCAAGAGGGTCCAGGCCTCAACTATGGCTACACCTTC
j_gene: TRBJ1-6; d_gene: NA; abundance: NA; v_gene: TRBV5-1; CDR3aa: CASSSDGQTRHSPLHF; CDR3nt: TGCGCCAGCAGCTCAGATGGACAGACTCGGCATTCACCCCTCCACTTT
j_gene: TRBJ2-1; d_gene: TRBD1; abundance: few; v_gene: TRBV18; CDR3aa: CASSPDRALSNEQFF; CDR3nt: TGTGCCAGCTCACCGGACAGGGCTTTATCCAATGAGCAGTTCTTC
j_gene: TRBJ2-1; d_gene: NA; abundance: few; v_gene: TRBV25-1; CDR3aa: CASREGGPYNEQFF; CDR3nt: TGTGCCAGCAGGGAGGGGGGGCCGTACAATGAGCAGTTCTTC
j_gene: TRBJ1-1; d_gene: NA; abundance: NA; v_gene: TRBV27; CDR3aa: CASSLLAGMNTEAFF; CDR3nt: TGTGCCAGCAGTTTATTGGCGGGGATGAACACTGAAGCTTTCTTT
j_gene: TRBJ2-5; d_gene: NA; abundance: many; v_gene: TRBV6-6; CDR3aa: CASSYLPVTNQETQYF; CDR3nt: TGTGCCAGCAGTTACCTCCCCGTAACCAACCAAGAGACCCAGTACTTC
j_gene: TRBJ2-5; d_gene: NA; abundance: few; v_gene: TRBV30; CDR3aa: CAWSVYGLDTRGTQYF; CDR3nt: TGTGCCTGGAGTGTATATGGTCTAGACACCCGGGGGACCCAGTACTTC
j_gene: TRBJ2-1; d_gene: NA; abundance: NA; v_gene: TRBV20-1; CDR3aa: CSARSGFLGENVQFF; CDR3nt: TGCAGTGCTAGATCGGGCTTCCTAGGTGAGAATGTGCAGTTCTTC
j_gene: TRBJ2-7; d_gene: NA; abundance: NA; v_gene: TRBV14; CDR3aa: CASSVVRGGEQYF; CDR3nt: TGTGCCAGCAGCGTCGTTAGAGGGGGTGAGCAGTACTTC
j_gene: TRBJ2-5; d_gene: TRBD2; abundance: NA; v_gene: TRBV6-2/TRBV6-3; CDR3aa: CACSNPGASGSFQETQYF; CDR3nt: TGTGCCTGCAGTAACCCCGGTGCTAGCGGGAGCTTCCAAGAGACCCAGTACTTC
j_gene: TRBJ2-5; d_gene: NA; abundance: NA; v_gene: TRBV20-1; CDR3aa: CSARDRARGQETQYF; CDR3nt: TGCAGTGCTAGAGATCGGGCGCGGGGCCAAGAGACCCAGTACTTC
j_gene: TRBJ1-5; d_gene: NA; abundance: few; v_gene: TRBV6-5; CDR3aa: CASSYSSRHLYSNQPQHF; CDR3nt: TGTGCCAGCAGTTACTCATCGAGGCACCTTTATAGCAATCAGCCCCAGCATTTT
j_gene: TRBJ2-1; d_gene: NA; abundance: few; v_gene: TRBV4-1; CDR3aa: CASSAHQGSSYNEQFF; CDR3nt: TGCGCCAGCAGCGCACACCAGGGTTCCTCCTACAATGAGCAGTTCTTC
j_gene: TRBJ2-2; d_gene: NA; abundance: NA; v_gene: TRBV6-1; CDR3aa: CASTVLADTGELFF; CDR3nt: TGTGCCAGTACGGTACTAGCAGACACCGGGGAGCTGTTTTTT
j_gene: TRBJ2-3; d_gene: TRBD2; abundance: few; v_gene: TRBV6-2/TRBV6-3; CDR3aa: CASSYAGAADTQYF; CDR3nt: TGTGCCAGCAGTTATGCGGGAGCGGCAGATACGCAGTATTTT
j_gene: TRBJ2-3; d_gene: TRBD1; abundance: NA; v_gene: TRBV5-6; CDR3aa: CASRKGTADTQYF; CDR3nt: TGTGCCAGCAGAAAGGGGACAGCCGATACGCAGTATTTT
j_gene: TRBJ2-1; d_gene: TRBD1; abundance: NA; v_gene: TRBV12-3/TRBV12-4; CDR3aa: CASSYPGQGAKNEQFF; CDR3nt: TGTGCCAGCAGTTACCCCGGGCAGGGGGCGAAGAATGAGCAGTTCTTC
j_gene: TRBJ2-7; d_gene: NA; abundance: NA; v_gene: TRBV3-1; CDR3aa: CASSQTWAYGQYF; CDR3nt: TGTGCCAGCAGCCAGACCTGGGCCTACGGGCAGTACTTC
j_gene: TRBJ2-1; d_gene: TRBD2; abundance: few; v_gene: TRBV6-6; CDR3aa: CASSRSGGFYNEQFF; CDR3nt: TGTGCCAGCAGTCGTAGCGGGGGCTTCTACAATGAGCAGTTCTTC
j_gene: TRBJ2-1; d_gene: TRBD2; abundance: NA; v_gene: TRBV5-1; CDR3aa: CASSDPTSGNSYNEQFF; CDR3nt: TGCGCCAGCAGCGACCCGACTAGCGGGAACTCCTACAATGAGCAGTTCTTC
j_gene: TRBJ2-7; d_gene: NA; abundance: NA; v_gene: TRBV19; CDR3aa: CASSITGEAYEQYF; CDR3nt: TGTGCCAGTAGTATAACAGGCGAAGCCTACGAGCAGTACTTC
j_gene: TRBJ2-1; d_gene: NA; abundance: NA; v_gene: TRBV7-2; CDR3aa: CASSLGNGAYNEQFF; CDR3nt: TGTGCCAGCAGCTTAGGAAACGGAGCCTACAATGAGCAGTTCTTC
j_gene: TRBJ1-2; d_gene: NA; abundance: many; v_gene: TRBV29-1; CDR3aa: CSAYGYTF; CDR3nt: TGCAGCGCTTATGGCTACACCTTC
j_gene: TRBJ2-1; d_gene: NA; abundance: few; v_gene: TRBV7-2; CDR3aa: CASRRIVYNEQFF; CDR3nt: TGTGCCAGCAGACGAATAGTGTACAATGAGCAGTTCTTC
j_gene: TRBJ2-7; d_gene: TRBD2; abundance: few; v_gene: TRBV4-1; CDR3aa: CASSRLAGVVYEQYF; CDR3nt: TGCGCCAGCAGTCGACTAGCGGGGGTGGTTTACGAGCAGTACTTC
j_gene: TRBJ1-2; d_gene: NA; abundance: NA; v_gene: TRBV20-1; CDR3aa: CSAPGGRSGHYGYTF; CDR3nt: TGCAGTGCCCCCGGAGGGAGGTCGGGGCACTATGGCTACACCTTC
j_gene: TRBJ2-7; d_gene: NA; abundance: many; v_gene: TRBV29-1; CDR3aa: CSVERGDYEQYF; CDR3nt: TGCAGCGTTGAACGGGGTGACTACGAGCAGTACTTC
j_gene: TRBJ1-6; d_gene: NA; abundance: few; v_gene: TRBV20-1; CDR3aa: CSARVPSGNSPLHF; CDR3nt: TGCAGTGCTAGAGTCCCCTCGGGAAATTCACCCCTCCACTTT
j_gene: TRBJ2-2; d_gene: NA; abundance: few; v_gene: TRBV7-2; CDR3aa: CASSPYGLLNTGELFF; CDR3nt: TGTGCCAGCAGCCCTTACGGACTACTGAACACCGGGGAGCTGTTTTTT
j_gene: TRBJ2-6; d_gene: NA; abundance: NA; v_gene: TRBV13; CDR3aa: CASSSRGVFGTGANVLTF; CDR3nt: TGTGCCAGCAGCTCTAGGGGGGTTTTCGGTACTGGGGCCAACGTCCTGACTTTC
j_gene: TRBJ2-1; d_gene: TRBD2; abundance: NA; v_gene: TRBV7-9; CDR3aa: CAIPSPSGSNNEQFF; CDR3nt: TGTGCCATTCCGTCCCCTAGCGGGTCTAACAATGAGCAGTTCTTC
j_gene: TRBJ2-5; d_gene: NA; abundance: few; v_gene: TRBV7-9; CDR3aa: CASSPGRDVSKTQYF; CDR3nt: TGTGCCAGCAGCCCCGGACGGGATGTATCCAAAACCCAGTACTTC
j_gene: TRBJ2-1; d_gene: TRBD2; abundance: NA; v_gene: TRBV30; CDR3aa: CAATVGTSAYNEQFF; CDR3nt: TGTGCCGCTACCGTCGGGACTAGCGCTTACAATGAGCAGTTCTTC
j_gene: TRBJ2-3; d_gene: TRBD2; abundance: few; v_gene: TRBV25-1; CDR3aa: CASSEGSGNHHTDTQYF; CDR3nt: TGTGCCAGCAGTGAGGGTAGCGGGAACCACCACACAGATACGCAGTATTTT
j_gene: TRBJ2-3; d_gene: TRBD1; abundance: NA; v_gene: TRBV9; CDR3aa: CASSGTGAPFMSTDTQYF; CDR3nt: TGTGCCAGCAGCGGGACAGGGGCGCCTTTTATGAGCACAGATACGCAGTATTTT
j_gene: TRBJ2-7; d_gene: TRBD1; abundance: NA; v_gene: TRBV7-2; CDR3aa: CASSFKTGEYEQYF; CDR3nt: TGTGCCAGCAGTTTTAAAACAGGGGAATACGAGCAGTACTTC
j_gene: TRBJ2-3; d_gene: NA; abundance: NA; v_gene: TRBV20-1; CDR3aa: CSARVRLPRGTDTQYF; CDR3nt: TGCAGTGCTAGAGTTAGGCTACCTAGGGGGACAGATACGCAGTATTTT
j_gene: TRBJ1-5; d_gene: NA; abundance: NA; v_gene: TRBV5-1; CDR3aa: CASSLGGGWQPQHF; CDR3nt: TGCGCCAGCAGCTTGGGGGGCGGATGGCAGCCCCAGCATTTT
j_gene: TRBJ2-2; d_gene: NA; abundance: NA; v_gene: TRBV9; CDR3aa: CASSPAPAEYTGELFF; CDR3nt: TGTGCCAGCAGCCCAGCCCCAGCGGAGTACACCGGGGAGCTGTTTTTT
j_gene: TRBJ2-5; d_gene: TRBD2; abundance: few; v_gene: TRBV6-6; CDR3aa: CASSLQLALNEQYF; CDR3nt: TGTGCCAGCAGTTTACAACTAGCGTTGAATGAGCAGTACTTC
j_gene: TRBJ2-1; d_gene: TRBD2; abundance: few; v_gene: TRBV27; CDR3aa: CASSLLRGGAYNEQFF; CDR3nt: TGTGCCAGCAGTTTACTCCGGGGGGGAGCCTACAATGAGCAGTTCTTC
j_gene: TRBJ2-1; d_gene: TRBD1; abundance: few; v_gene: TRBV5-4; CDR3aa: CASSTMTGGNEQFF; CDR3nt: TGTGCCAGCAGCACAATGACAGGGGGCAATGAGCAGTTCTTC
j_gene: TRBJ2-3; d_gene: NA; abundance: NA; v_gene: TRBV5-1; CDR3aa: CASRIPSSTDTQYF; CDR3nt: TGCGCCAGCAGGATCCCCAGTAGCACAGATACGCAGTATTTT
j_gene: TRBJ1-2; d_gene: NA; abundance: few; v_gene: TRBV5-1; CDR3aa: CASSLDGGWGYTF; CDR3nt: TGCGCCAGCAGCTTGGACGGGGGCTGGGGCTACACCTTC
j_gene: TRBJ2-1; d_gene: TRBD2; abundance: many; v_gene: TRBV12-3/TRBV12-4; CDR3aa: CASSGSGRKNNEQFF; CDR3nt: TGTGCCAGCAGCGGCAGCGGGAGGAAGAACAATGAGCAGTTCTTC
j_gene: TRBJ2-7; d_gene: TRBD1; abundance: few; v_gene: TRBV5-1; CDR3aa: CASSLDLGQGVYEQYF; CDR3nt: TGCGCCAGCAGCTTGGATCTCGGACAGGGGGTCTACGAGCAGTACTTC
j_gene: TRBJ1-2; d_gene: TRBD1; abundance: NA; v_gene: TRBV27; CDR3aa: CASTADRDNGYTF; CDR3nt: TGTGCCAGCACCGCTGACAGGGATAATGGCTACACCTTC
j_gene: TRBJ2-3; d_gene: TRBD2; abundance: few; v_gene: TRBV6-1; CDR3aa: CASSTPGGLAGTSTDTQYF; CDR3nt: TGTGCCAGCAGCACTCCGGGTGGACTAGCGGGAACTAGCACAGATACGCAGTATTTT
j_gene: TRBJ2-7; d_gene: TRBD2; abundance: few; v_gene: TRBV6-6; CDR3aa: CASSHSSGVSYEQYF; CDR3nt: TGTGCCAGCAGCCATTCTAGCGGGGTGTCCTACGAGCAGTACTTC
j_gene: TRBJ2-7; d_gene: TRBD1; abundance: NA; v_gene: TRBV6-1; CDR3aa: CASRGTGRGGYEQYF; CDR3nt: TGTGCCAGCAGGGGGACAGGACGTGGGGGGTACGAGCAGTACTTC
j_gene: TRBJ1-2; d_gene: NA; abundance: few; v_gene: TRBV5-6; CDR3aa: CASSLAGQKANYGYTF; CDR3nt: TGTGCCAGCAGCTTGGCAGGACAGAAAGCTAACTATGGCTACACCTTC
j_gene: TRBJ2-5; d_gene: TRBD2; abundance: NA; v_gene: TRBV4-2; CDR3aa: CASSQGETSGQETQYF; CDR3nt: TGTGCCAGCAGCCAAGGGGAGACTAGCGGGCAAGAGACCCAGTACTTC
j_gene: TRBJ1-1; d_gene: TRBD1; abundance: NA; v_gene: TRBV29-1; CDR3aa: CSVTRTGTRNTEAFF; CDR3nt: TGCAGCGTTACCAGGACAGGGACTCGAAACACTGAAGCTTTCTTT
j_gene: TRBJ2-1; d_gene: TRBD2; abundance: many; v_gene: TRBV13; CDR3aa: CASSPGGSGSYNEQFF; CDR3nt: TGTGCCAGCAGCCCGGGGGGGAGCGGTTCCTACAATGAGCAGTTCTTC
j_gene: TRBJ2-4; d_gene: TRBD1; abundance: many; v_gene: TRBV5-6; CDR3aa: CASSLGQENIQYF; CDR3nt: TGTGCCAGCAGCTTAGGACAGGAAAACATTCAGTACTTC
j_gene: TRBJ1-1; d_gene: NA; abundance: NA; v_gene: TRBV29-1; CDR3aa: CSVLRQEPNTEAFF; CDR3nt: TGCAGCGTTCTTCGACAGGAGCCGAACACTGAAGCTTTCTTT
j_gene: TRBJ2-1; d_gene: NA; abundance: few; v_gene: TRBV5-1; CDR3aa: CASSLGKTGHYNEQFF; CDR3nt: TGCGCCAGCAGCTTGGGGAAAACGGGACACTACAATGAGCAGTTCTTC
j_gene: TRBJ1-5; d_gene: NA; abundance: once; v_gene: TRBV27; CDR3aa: CASSKTSQGNQPQHF; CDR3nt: TGTGCCAGCAGCAAAACGTCCCAGGGCAATCAGCCCCAGCATTTT